The 3 T cell receptor beta chains below all came from one sample that was sequenced in a study of CD8+ T cells in alopecia areata. Following RNA extraction, reverse transcription yielded cDNA that acted as the sequencing template. Profiled with immunoSEQ multiplex PCR; TCRdb holds only in-frame clones, not every one. The data hold approximately 160,000 clones, with around 59% observed a single time. The treatment denotes: oral pan-JAK inhibitor, 5-10 mg twice daily. Sequenced here: CD4+ T cells sorted from blood, sampled at week 24, from a patient treated with tofacitinib. The source is a human donor with alopecia areata.

This sequence joins TRBV23-1 and TRBJ1-2; weak D call: TRBD1 (5 bases). TRBV23-1 is filed as an ORF, its function uncertain. The CDR3 is 15 residues long. V shed 10 bases and J shed 5 bases, with 23 bases lying between them. DNA for the CDR3: TGCGCCAATTGCAGGGAGAGATTTATATGGTATGGCTACACCTTC. It specifies CANCRERFIWYGYTF.

This clone was found a few times. The gene calls are TRBV29-1 and TRBJ2-1; TRBD1 matches at 8 bases. The junction had 1 base not matched to a gene; V was cut back by 6 bases and J by 3 bases. Germline-derived CDR1 and CDR2 are SQVTM and ANQGSEA. The CDR3 covers 12 residues. The CDR3 reads CSVGQDYNEQFF. CDR3 nucleotides: TGCAGCGTGGGACAGGACTACAATGAGCAGTTCTTC.

The genes are TRBV6-5 and TRBJ2-7; tentatively, D is TRBD1 (6 bases). CDR3 length: 12 amino acids. V lost 5 bases, J lost 3 bases, and 8 bases lay in between. CDR1 MNHEY and CDR2 SVGAGI come from the germline V gene. The CDR3 sequence: CASSPRGYEQYF. CDR3 nucleotides: TGTGCCAGCAGTCCCAGGGGCTACGAGCAGTACTTC.